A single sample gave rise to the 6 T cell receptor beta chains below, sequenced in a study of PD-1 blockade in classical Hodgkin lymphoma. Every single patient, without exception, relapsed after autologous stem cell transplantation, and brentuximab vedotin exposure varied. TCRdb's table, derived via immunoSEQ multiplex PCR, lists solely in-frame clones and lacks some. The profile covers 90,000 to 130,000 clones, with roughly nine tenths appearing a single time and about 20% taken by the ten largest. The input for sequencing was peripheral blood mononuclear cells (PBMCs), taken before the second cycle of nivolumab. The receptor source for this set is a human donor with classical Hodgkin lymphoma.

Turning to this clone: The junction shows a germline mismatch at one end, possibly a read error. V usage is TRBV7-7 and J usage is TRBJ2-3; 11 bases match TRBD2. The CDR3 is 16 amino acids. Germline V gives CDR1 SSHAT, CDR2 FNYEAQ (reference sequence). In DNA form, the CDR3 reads TGTGCTAGCAGCCCCGGGACTAGCGGAACCACAGATACGCAGTATTTT. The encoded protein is CASSPGTSGTTDTQYF.

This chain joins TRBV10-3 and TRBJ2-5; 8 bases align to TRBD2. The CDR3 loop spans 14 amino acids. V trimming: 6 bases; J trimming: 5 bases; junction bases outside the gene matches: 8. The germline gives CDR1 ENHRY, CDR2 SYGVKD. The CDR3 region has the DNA TGTGCCATCAGGGCCCGGGAGGGCCTTGAGACCCAGTACTTC. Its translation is CAIRAREGLETQYF.

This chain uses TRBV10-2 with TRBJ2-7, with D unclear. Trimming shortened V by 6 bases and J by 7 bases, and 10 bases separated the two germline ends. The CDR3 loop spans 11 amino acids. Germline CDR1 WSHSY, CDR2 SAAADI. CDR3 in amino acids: CASSSSGEQYF. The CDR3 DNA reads TGCGCCAGCAGCTCTTCCGGTGAGCAGTACTTC.

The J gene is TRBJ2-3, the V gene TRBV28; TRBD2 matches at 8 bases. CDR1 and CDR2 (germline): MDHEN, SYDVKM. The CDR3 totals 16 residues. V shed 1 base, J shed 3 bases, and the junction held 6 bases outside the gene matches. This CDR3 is CASSLFRTSGTDTQYF. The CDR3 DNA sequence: TGTGCCAGCAGTTTATTTCGCACTAGCGGAACAGATACGCAGTATTTT.

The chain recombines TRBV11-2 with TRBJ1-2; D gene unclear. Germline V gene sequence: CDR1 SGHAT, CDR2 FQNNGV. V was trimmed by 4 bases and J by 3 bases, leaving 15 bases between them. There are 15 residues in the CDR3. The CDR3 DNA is TGTGCCAGCAGCTCTCGACCTACCGCTCACTATGGCTACACCTTC. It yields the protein CASSSRPTAHYGYTF.

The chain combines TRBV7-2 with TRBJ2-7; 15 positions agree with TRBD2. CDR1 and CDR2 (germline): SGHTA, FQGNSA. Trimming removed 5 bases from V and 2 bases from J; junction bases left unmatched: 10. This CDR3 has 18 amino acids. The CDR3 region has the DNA TGTGCCAGCAGCGATCCGGGACTAGCGGGAGGAGGCACCTACGAGCAGTACTTC. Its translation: CASSDPGLAGGGTYEQYF.